This TCR beta chain was captured by sequencing in a study of T cells after yellow fever vaccination. Worth noting for this clonotype: The antigen remains undetermined.

Conversion of TCR transcripts into cDNA relied on 5'RACE template switching, which added a universal primer site and UMIs. One entry per CDR3 protein, called by TCRdb with MiXCR from the 5' RACE reads. Of around 320,000 distinct CDR3 sequences listed, around 11% are singletons. Study-wide points: The appearance of a small share of clonotypes in both CD4 and CD8 compartments was observed.

The source was CD4+ T cells sorted from PBMCs, collected 45 days after the yellow fever booster vaccination. This TCR was recovered from a man aged 18 to 29 who received the YFV17D yellow fever vaccine.

The CDR3 loop reads CATGAGGRYNEQFF. Here the CDR3 DNA reads TGTGCCACCGGGGCGGGGGGCCGTTACAATGAGCAGTTCTTC. V gene TRBV7-2 combines with J gene TRBJ2-1, with 8 nucleotides matching TRBD2. The ends lost 10 bases at V and 4 bases at J; junction bases unmatched: 9. Germline V lookup: CDR1 SGHTA, CDR2 FQGNSA. This CDR3 is built from 14 residues.